This TCR beta chain came from a study of spatial heterogeneity in lung cancer. Specified time point: blood at routine non-recurrence follow-up after resection. This clonotype was seen ten or more times. From the 5' RACE reads, TCRdb called clonotypes with MiXCR, one entry per CDR3 protein. The sample yields 15,000 to 20,000 distinct CDR3 sequences, roughly 19% seen once. Germline V gene sequence: CDR1 DFQATT, CDR2 SNEGSKA (reference sequence). There are 16 residues in the CDR3. The V segment lost 2 bases and the J segment 4 bases; nucleotides outside the gene matches: 9. The chain recombines TRBV20-1 with TRBJ2-3, with 10 bases identical to TRBD2. This clonotype was sampled from a male donor with early-stage non-small cell lung cancer. The input for sequencing was PBMCs, taken at follow-up. The DNA for the CDR3 is TGCAGTGCTAGACCCTATACTAGCGGGGTTTCAGATACGCAGTATTTT. Its protein product is CSARPYTSGVSDTQYF.